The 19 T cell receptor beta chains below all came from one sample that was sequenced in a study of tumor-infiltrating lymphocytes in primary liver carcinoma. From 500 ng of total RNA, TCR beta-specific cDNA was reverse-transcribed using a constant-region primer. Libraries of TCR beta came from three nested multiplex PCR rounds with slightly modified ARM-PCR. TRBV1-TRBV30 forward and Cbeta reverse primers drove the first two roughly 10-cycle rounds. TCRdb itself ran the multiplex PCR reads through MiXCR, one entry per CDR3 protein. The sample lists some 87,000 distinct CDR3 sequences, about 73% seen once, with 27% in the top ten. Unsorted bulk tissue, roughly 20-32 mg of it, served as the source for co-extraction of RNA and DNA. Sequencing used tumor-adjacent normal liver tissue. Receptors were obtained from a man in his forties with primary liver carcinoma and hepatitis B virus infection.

CDR3 bases: TGTGCCAATAGTTACTCGACAGCGTCCTACGAGCAGTACTTC. Protein sequence: CANSYSTASYEQYF. This chain connects TRBV6-2 or TRBV6-3 to TRBJ2-7; a weak D match, TRBD1 (5 bases). Germline assignment: CDR1 MNHEY and CDR2 SVGEGT. Trimming cost V 10 bases and J 1 base, with 17 bases left between them. The CDR3 sequence is 14 residues long.

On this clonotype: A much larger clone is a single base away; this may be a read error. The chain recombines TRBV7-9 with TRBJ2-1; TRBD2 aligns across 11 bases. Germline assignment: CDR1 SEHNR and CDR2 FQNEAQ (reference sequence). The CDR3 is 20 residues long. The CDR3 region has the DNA TGTGCCAGCAGCTTAGCGCCGGGGACTAGCGGTAGCAGCTCCTACAATGAGGAGTTCTTC. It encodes CASSLAPGTSGSSSYNEEFF.

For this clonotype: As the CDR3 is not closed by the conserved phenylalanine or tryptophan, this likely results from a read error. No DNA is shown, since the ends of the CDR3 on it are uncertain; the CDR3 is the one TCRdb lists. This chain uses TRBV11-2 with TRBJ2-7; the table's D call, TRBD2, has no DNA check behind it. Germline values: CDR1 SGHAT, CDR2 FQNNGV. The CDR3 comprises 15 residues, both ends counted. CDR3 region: CASSFASGWSYEQYY.

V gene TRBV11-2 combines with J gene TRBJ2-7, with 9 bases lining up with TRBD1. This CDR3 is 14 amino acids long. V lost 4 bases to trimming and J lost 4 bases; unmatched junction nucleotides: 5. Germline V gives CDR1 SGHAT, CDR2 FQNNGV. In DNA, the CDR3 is TGTGCCAGCAGCTATGGGACAGGGTGGTACGAGCAGTACTTC. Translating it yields CASSYGTGWYEQYF.

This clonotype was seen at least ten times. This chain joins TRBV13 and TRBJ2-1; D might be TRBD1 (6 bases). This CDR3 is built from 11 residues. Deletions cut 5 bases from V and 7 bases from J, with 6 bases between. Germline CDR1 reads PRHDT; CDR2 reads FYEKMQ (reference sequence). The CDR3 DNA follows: TGTGCCAGCAGCGACAGGAATGAGCAGTTCTTC. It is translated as CASSDRNEQFF. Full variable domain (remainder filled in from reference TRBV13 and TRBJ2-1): AAGVIQSPRHLIKEKRETATLKCYPIPRHDTVYWYQQGPGQDPQFLISFYEKMQSDKGSIPDRFSAQQFSDYHSELNMSSLELGDSALYFCASSDRNEQFFGPGTRLTVL.

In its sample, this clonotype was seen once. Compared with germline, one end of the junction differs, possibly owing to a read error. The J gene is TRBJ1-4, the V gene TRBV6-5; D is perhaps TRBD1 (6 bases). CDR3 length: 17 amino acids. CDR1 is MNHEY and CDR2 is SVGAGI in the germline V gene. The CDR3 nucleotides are TGTGTCAGCAGTTCCCCGGGGACATCTTCAACTAATGAAAAACTGTTTTTT. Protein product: CVSSSPGTSSTNEKLFF.

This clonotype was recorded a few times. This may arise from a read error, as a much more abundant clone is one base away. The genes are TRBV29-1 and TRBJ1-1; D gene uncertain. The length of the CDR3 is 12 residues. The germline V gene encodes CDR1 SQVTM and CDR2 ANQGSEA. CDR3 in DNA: TGCAACGTTCTTTTTACCGGGACTGAAGCTTTCTTT. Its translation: CNVLFTGTEAFF. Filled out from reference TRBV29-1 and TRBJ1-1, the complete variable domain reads SAVISQKPSRDICQRGTSLTIQCQVDSQVTMMFWYRQQPGQSLTLIATANQGSEATYESGFVIDKFPISRPNLTFSTLTVSNMSPEDSSIYLCNVLFTGTEAFFGQGTRLTVV.

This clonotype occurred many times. In DNA form, the CDR3 reads TGTGCCAGCAGCTTATTTGCAGTGCTAGCGGGAGGCCAAGAGACCCAGTACTTC. Amino acid sequence: CASSLFAVLAGGQETQYF. The V gene is TRBV7-3, the J gene TRBJ2-5; 11 bases agree with TRBD2. Germline CDR1 and CDR2: SGHTA and FQGTGA. The CDR3 runs to 18 residues. J gave up 1 base and V 2 bases, and 9 bases lay outside the gene matches.

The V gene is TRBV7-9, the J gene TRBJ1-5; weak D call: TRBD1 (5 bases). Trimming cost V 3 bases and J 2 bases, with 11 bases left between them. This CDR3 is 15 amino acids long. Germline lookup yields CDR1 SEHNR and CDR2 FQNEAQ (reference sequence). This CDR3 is CASSFGGEGNQPQHF. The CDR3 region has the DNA TGTGCCAGCAGCTTTGGAGGGGAGGGCAATCAGCCCCAGCATTTT.

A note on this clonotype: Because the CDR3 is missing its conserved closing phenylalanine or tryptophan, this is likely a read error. The CDR3 DNA reads as TGTGCCAGCAGTGAAGGGTGGGGCAGGGAAGCAGTATGGAGCCCCTTATACAACGAGCAGTTCTTA. This translates into CASSEGWGREAVWSPLYNEQFL. The gene calls are TRBV6-1 and TRBJ2-1; maybe TRBD1 (5 bases). This CDR3 is built from 22 residues. The V gene's germline CDR1 is MNHNS and CDR2 SASEGT.

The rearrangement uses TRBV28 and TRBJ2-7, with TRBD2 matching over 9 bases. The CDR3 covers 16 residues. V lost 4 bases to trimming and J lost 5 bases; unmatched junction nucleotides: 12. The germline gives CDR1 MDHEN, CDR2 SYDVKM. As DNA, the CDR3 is TGTGCCAGCAGTTCCCCCTTTAGCGGGAGTACCAACGAGCAGTACTTC. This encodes CASSSPFSGSTNEQYF.

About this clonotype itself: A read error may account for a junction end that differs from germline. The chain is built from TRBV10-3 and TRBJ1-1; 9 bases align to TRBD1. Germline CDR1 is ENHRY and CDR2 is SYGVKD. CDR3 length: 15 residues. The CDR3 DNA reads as TGTGCCATCAATGAGGACAGGGGTAAGGATACTGAAGCTTTCTTT. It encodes CAINEDRGKDTEAFF.

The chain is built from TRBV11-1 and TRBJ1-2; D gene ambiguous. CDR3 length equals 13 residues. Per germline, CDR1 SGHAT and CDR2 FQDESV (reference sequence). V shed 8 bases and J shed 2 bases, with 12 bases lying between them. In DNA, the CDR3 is TGTGCCAGCGGTCTCTCGGGGAACTATGGCTACACCTTC. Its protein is CASGLSGNYGYTF.

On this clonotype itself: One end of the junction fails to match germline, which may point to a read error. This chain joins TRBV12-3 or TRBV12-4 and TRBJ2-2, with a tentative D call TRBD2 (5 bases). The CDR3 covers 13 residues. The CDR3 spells CANSPGRGGELFF. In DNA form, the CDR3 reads TGTGCCAACAGTCCAGGACGGGGCGGGGAGCTGTTTTTT.

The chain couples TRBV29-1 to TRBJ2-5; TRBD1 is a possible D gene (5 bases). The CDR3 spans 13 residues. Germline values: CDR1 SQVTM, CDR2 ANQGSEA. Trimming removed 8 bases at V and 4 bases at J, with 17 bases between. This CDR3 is CSFGQGLVETQYF. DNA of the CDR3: TGCAGCTTTGGGCAGGGTCTGGTAGAGACCCAGTACTTC.

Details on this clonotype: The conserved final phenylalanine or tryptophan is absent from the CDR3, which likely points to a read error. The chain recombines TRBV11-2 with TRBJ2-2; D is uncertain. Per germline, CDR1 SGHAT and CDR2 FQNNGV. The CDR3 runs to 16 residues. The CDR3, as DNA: TGTGCCAACAGCTTAGTGGCGCTAGTGGGAACCGGGGAGCTGTTTTCT. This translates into CANSLVALVGTGELFS.

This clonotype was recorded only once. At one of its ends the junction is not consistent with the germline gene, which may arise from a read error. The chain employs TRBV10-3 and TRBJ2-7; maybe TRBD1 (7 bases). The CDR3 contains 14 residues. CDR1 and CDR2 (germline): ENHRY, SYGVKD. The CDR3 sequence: CAIRTNGGQNERYF. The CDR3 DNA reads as TGTGCCATCAGGACTAACGGGGGACAGAACGAGCGGTACTTC.

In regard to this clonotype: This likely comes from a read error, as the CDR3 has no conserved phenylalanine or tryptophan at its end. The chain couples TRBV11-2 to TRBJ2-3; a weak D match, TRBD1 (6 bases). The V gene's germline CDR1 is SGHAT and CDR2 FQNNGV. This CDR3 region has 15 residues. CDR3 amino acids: CVISTGHSATDTQYL. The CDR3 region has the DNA TGTGTCATCAGCACGGGACATAGCGCGACAGATACGCAGTATCTT.

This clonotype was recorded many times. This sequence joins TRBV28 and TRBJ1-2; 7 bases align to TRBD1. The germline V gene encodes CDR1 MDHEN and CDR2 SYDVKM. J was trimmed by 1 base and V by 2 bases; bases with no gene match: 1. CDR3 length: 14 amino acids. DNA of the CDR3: TGTGCCAGCAGTTTAGGGACAGATAACTATGGCTACACCTTC. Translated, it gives CASSLGTDNYGYTF.